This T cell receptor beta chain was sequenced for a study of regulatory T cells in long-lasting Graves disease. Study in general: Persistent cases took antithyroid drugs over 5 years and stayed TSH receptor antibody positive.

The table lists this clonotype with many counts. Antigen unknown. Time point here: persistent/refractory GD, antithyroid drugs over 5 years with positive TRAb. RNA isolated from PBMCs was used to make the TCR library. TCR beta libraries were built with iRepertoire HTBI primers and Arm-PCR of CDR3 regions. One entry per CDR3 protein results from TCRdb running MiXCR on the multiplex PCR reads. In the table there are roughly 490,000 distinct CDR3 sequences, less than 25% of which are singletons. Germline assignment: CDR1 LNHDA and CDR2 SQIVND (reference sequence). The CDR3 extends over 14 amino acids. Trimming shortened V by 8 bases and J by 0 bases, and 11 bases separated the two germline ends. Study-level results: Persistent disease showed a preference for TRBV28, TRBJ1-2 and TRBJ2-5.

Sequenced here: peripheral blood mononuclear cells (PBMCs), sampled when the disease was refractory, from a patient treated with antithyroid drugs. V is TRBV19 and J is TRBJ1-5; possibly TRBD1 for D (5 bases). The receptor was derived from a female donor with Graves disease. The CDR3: CASRQLISNQPQHF. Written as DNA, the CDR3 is TGTGCCAGTCGACAGCTAATTAGCAATCAGCCCCAGCATTTT.